Included here is one T cell receptor (beta chain) sequence, with context. This clonotype was recorded a few times. Its antigen is still unknown. There are no base qualities to consult, and no much larger clone falls within one base. Receptor amplification or capture employed RT-PCR. The run used an Illumina HiSeq 2500. TCRdb reran the public reads through fastp at Q25 and MiXCR, keeping productive beta chains. Rows are combined by CDR3 protein, so each entry shows the most common genes and DNA. This sample is represented by roughly 500,000 distinct CDR3 sequences; approximately 15% of them were singletons. The top ten hold 3% of the sample. The sample comes from a study of response to subunit inactivated influenza vaccine (dated by TCRdb to the late 2010s). Background on the whole study: To follow how T cells responded to a trivalent subunit inactivated influenza vaccine, the researchers relied on deep quantitative profiling of the T cell receptor repertoire. The investigation overall reported the following: According to the authors, only a limited number of new T cells may be recruited by each seasonal influenza vaccination.

Sequenced here: CD4+ T cells sorted from PBMCs, sampled 23 months after vaccination. The clonotype comes from a man between 45 and 75 years old who received an inactivated influenza vaccine. Donor details come from another sample of the same person, matched by shared clones.

The CDR3 loop reads CSARTSGLYEQYF. The sequence in DNA is TGCAGTGCGCGAACTAGCGGACTCTACGAGCAGTACTTC. The rearrangement combines TRBV20-1 with TRBJ2-7; the junction holds 8 bases that match TRBD2. The germline V gene (reference sequence) supplies CDR1 DFQATT and CDR2 SNEGSKA. After removal of 6 bases from V and 3 bases from J, the junction retains 7 bases not matched to a gene. From the cysteine up to the phenylalanine, the CDR3 has a length of 13 residues. Left in the record is the CDR3 DNA by itself, 39 bases read in frame from the first base.